A selection of T cell receptor beta chains follows, all from one sample in a study of blood T cell repertoires in COVID-19. Repertoires were generated with immunoSEQ multiplex PCR, while TCRdb's copy carries only in-frame clones and drops some. The data contain tens of thousands of clones, around 79% of them singletons. Specimen: peripheral blood. All receptors come from a man aged 55 to 70 with acute or convalescent COVID-19. Both conserved end residues are part of each CDR3. The D gene is left open where the match is weak. Clone size is stated in some rows and not others, as once, few, many or a class when expanded.

D gene: NA
V gene: TRBV11-3
J gene: TRBJ1-1
clone size: NA
CDR3 DNA: TGTGCCAGCAGCTTAGGAGGCGGCGCGGGGATCGACACTGAAGCTTTCTTT
CDR3 protein: CASSLGGGAGIDTEAFF

D gene: TRBD1
V gene: TRBV7-2
J gene: TRBJ1-5
clone size: NA
CDR3 DNA: TGTGCCAGCAGCCCTGACAGGGCCAATCAGCCCCAGCATTTT
CDR3 protein: CASSPDRANQPQHF

D gene: NA
V gene: TRBV13
J gene: TRBJ2-2
clone size: few
CDR3 DNA: TGTGCCAGCAGCCTTCTACAGGGCCCGAACACCGGGGAGCTGTTTTTT
CDR3 protein: CASSLLQGPNTGELFF

D gene: NA
V gene: TRBV19
J gene: TRBJ1-5
clone size: large
CDR3 DNA: TGTGCCAGTAGTACGTACAGGGAAGGGGATCAGCCCCAGCATTTT
CDR3 protein: CASSTYREGDQPQHF

D gene: TRBD1
V gene: TRBV5-8
J gene: TRBJ1-6
clone size: few
CDR3 DNA: TGTGCCAGCAGATCAGGACAGGGCCCCTATAATTCACCCCTCCACTTT
CDR3 protein: CASRSGQGPYNSPLHF

D gene: TRBD2
V gene: TRBV9
J gene: TRBJ2-1
clone size: NA
CDR3 DNA: TGTGCCAGCAGCCCGGGGGGGCACCCCTCCTACAATGAGCAGTTCTTC
CDR3 protein: CASSPGGHPSYNEQFF

D gene: TRBD1
V gene: TRBV11-2
J gene: TRBJ1-5
clone size: many
CDR3 DNA: TGTGCCAGCAGCAAACAGGGGAAGTACCAGCATTTT
CDR3 protein: CASSKQGKYQHF

D gene: NA
V gene: TRBV6-2/TRBV6-3
J gene: TRBJ2-1
clone size: once
CDR3 DNA: TGTGCCAGCAGTTACCAGCGGGCCTCCTACAATGAGCAGTTCTTC
CDR3 protein: CASSYQRASYNEQFF

D gene: NA
V gene: TRBV9
J gene: TRBJ1-1
clone size: few
CDR3 DNA: TGTGCCAGCACCGAGACAGGCTGGAACACTGAAGCTTTCTTT
CDR3 protein: CASTETGWNTEAFF

D gene: TRBD1
V gene: TRBV5-1
J gene: TRBJ2-7
clone size: few
CDR3 DNA: TGCGCCAGCAGCCCACCGGGACAGGGGTTTACCTACGAGCAGTACTTC
CDR3 protein: CASSPPGQGFTYEQYF

D gene: NA
V gene: TRBV18
J gene: TRBJ2-2
clone size: NA
CDR3 DNA: TGTGCCAGCTCACCACAGACAGCTGGCACCGGGGAGCTGTTTTTT
CDR3 protein: CASSPQTAGTGELFF

D gene: NA
V gene: TRBV19
J gene: TRBJ1-1
clone size: NA
CDR3 DNA: TGTGCCAGGCCGGGGTTTAGGGCTGAAGCTTTCTTT
CDR3 protein: CARPGFRAEAFF

D gene: TRBD1
V gene: TRBV14
J gene: TRBJ1-2
clone size: few
CDR3 DNA: TGTGCCAGCAGCCCTCGACAGGGGTGGAACTATGGCTACACCTTC
CDR3 protein: CASSPRQGWNYGYTF

D gene: NA
V gene: TRBV9
J gene: TRBJ1-5
clone size: NA
CDR3 DNA: TGTGCCAGCAGCGTAGGGGCAGAACCCCAGCCCCAGCATTTT
CDR3 protein: CASSVGAEPQPQHF

D gene: NA
V gene: TRBV4-1
J gene: TRBJ1-3
clone size: medium-sized
CDR3 DNA: TGCGCCAGCAGTCCTAGCAGGGGCTCAGGAAACACCATATATTTT
CDR3 protein: CASSPSRGSGNTIYF

D gene: TRBD1
V gene: TRBV5-1
J gene: TRBJ1-1
clone size: NA
CDR3 DNA: TGCGCCAGCAGCTCGATGACAGGGGGAGATGATGCTTTCTTT
CDR3 protein: CASSSMTGGDDAFF

D gene: TRBD2
V gene: TRBV4-2
J gene: TRBJ2-7
clone size: NA
CDR3 DNA: TGTGCCAGCAGCCAATACTCATCGACTAGGTCTAGCGGGGATAACGAGCAGTACTTC
CDR3 protein: CASSQYSSTRSSGDNEQYF

D gene: NA
V gene: TRBV5-8
J gene: TRBJ1-1
clone size: once
CDR3 DNA: TGTGCCAGCAGCTTGGCTAACAGGGACACTGAAGCTTTCTTT
CDR3 protein: CASSLANRDTEAFF

D gene: NA
V gene: TRBV7-3
J gene: TRBJ2-7
clone size: NA
CDR3 DNA: TGTGCCAGCAGCTTAATTCCTTCCATACGGGAGCAGTACTTC
CDR3 protein: CASSLIPSIREQYF

D gene: TRBD2
V gene: TRBV11-3
J gene: TRBJ2-5
clone size: NA
CDR3 DNA: TGTGCCAGCAGCGCCCGACTAGCGGGGGGATTTGAGACCCAGTACTTC
CDR3 protein: CASSARLAGGFETQYF

D gene: TRBD1
V gene: TRBV6-5
J gene: TRBJ1-2
clone size: NA
CDR3 DNA: TGTGCCAGCAGACAGGGGGCGATTCTCTATGGCTACACCTTC
CDR3 protein: CASRQGAILYGYTF

D gene: TRBD2
V gene: TRBV5-1
J gene: TRBJ2-5
clone size: NA
CDR3 DNA: TGCGCCAGCAGCCCGCCGGGGGGGGCCGGGGAGACCCAGTACTTC
CDR3 protein: CASSPPGGAGETQYF

D gene: TRBD1
V gene: TRBV4-1
J gene: TRBJ2-7
clone size: NA
CDR3 DNA: TGCGCCAGCAGCCAAGCTGGGACAGCCCTTTCCTACGAGCAGTACTTC
CDR3 protein: CASSQAGTALSYEQYF

D gene: TRBD1
V gene: TRBV19
J gene: TRBJ2-2
clone size: NA
CDR3 DNA: TGTGCCAGTAGTGCCTGGACAGGGTTCACCGGGGAGCTGTTTTTT
CDR3 protein: CASSAWTGFTGELFF

D gene: TRBD1
V gene: TRBV7-9
J gene: TRBJ2-7
clone size: many
CDR3 DNA: TGTGCCAGCAACTTCCTTGACAGGGACTACGAGCAGTACTTC
CDR3 protein: CASNFLDRDYEQYF

D gene: TRBD2
V gene: TRBV5-8
J gene: TRBJ2-7
clone size: NA
CDR3 DNA: TGTGCCAGCAGCCCGGGGGGACTAGCGGGAACCTCCTACGAGCAGTACTTC
CDR3 protein: CASSPGGLAGTSYEQYF

D gene: NA
V gene: TRBV7-2
J gene: TRBJ1-2
clone size: NA
CDR3 DNA: TGTGCCAGCAGCTTTGAGTATCATGGCTACACCTTC
CDR3 protein: CASSFEYHGYTF

D gene: TRBD1
V gene: TRBV7-9
J gene: TRBJ1-2
clone size: NA
CDR3 DNA: TGTGCCAGCAGCCGGGACAGGGGAGGCTACACCTTC
CDR3 protein: CASSRDRGGYTF

D gene: NA
V gene: TRBV3-1/TRBV3-2
J gene: TRBJ1-3
clone size: NA
CDR3 DNA: TGTGCCAGCAGCTACAGGTTCTCTGGAAACACCATATATTTT
CDR3 protein: CASSYRFSGNTIYF

D gene: TRBD1
V gene: TRBV6-6
J gene: TRBJ2-7
clone size: NA
CDR3 DNA: TGTGCCAGCCGGACAGGGGAAACCTACGAGCAGTACTTC
CDR3 protein: CASRTGETYEQYF

D gene: TRBD1
V gene: TRBV18
J gene: TRBJ1-1
clone size: NA
CDR3 DNA: TGTGCCAGCTCACCAGACAGGGTGAACACTGAAGCTTTCTTT
CDR3 protein: CASSPDRVNTEAFF

D gene: NA
V gene: TRBV6-5
J gene: TRBJ2-5
clone size: NA
CDR3 DNA: TGTGCCAGCGAGCGGCAGACACAAGAGACCCAGTACTTC
CDR3 protein: CASERQTQETQYF

D gene: TRBD2
V gene: TRBV5-1
J gene: TRBJ2-3
clone size: NA
CDR3 DNA: TGCGCCAGCAGTCGTACTAGCGGGGGAGTGGCAGATACGCAGTATTTT
CDR3 protein: CASSRTSGGVADTQYF

D gene: TRBD1
V gene: TRBV12-5
J gene: TRBJ2-3
clone size: NA
CDR3 DNA: TGTGCTAGTGTCACCGGGACAGACACAGATACGCAGTATTTT
CDR3 protein: CASVTGTDTDTQYF

D gene: NA
V gene: TRBV27
J gene: TRBJ1-5
clone size: NA
CDR3 DNA: TGTGCCAGCAGTACGGGTCTCAATCAGCCCCAGCATTTT
CDR3 protein: CASSTGLNQPQHF

D gene: TRBD1
V gene: TRBV5-5
J gene: TRBJ1-5
clone size: NA
CDR3 DNA: TGTGCCAGCAGCTTGACAGGGGCAGAAGGGAATCAGCCCCAGCATTTT
CDR3 protein: CASSLTGAEGNQPQHF

D gene: TRBD1
V gene: TRBV5-1
J gene: TRBJ2-1
clone size: NA
CDR3 DNA: TGCGCCAGCAGCCCTGGGACAGGGGATTACAATGAGCAGTTCTTC
CDR3 protein: CASSPGTGDYNEQFF

D gene: TRBD1
V gene: TRBV6-5
J gene: TRBJ1-5
clone size: NA
CDR3 DNA: TGTGCCAGCAGTTTAACAGGGGGCAGGTATCAGCCCCAGCATTTT
CDR3 protein: CASSLTGGRYQPQHF

D gene: NA
V gene: TRBV14
J gene: TRBJ2-5
clone size: NA
CDR3 DNA: TGTGCCAGCAGCCAAGTAGCCATTTCGGAGACCCAGTACTTC
CDR3 protein: CASSQVAISETQYF

D gene: TRBD2
V gene: TRBV18
J gene: TRBJ2-1
clone size: NA
CDR3 DNA: TGTGCCAGCTCGGAGCGGGGGGGCTCCTACAATGAGCAGTTCTTC
CDR3 protein: CASSERGGSYNEQFF

D gene: TRBD1
V gene: TRBV30
J gene: TRBJ1-6
clone size: NA
CDR3 DNA: TGTGCCTGGAGGGGGGGGACAGGAGCTTCACCCCTCCACTTT
CDR3 protein: CAWRGGTGASPLHF

D gene: NA
V gene: TRBV4-2
J gene: TRBJ1-6
clone size: medium-sized
CDR3 DNA: TGTGCCAGCAGCCGGTGGACAGCGAATAATTCACCCCTCCACTTT
CDR3 protein: CASSRWTANNSPLHF

D gene: TRBD2
V gene: TRBV5-4
J gene: TRBJ2-3
clone size: NA
CDR3 DNA: TGTGCCAGCAGCTGGACTAGCGGCAGCACAGATACGCAGTATTTT
CDR3 protein: CASSWTSGSTDTQYF

D gene: NA
V gene: TRBV19
J gene: TRBJ2-5
clone size: NA
CDR3 DNA: TGTGCCAGTAGTATGTACCGACTTCGGGAGACCCAGTACTTC
CDR3 protein: CASSMYRLRETQYF

D gene: NA
V gene: TRBV5-1
J gene: TRBJ2-1
clone size: NA
CDR3 DNA: TGCGCCAGCAGCGAGCTTTCGGTAAACAATGAGCAGTTCTTC
CDR3 protein: CASSELSVNNEQFF

D gene: NA
V gene: TRBV5-1
J gene: TRBJ1-6
clone size: NA
CDR3 DNA: TGCGCCAGTGCCCGGGCAGGGAATTCACCCCTCCACTTT
CDR3 protein: CASARAGNSPLHF

D gene: TRBD1
V gene: TRBV11-2
J gene: TRBJ1-2
clone size: NA
CDR3 DNA: TGTGCCAGCAGCGAGGACAGGGGGCGGGGGATATATGGCTACACCTTC
CDR3 protein: CASSEDRGRGIYGYTF